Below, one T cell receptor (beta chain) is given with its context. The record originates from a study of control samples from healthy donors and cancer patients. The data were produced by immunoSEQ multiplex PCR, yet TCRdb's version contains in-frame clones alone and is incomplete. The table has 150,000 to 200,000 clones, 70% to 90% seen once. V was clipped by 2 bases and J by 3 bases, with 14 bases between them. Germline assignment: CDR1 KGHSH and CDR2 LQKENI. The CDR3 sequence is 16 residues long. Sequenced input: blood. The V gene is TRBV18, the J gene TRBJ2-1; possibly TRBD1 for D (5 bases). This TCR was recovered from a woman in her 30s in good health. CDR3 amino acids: CASSPANPRGYNEQFF. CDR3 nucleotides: TGTGCCAGCTCACCAGCGAACCCAAGGGGCTACAATGAGCAGTTCTTC.